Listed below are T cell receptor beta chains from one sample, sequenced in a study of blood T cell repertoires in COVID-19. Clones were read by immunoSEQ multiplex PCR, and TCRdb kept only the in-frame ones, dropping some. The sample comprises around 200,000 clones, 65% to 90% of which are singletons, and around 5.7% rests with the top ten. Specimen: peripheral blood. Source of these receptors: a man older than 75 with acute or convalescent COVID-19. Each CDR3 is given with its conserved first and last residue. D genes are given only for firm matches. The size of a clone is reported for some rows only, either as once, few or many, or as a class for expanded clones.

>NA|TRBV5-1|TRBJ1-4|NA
CASSPAVGGRRGNEKLFF
TGCGCCAGCAGCCCCGCCGTGGGGGGAAGGAGGGGTAATGAAAAACTGTTTTTT
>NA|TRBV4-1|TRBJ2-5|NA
CASSRYRDNQETQYF
TGCGCCAGCAGCCGCTACAGGGATAACCAAGAGACCCAGTACTTC
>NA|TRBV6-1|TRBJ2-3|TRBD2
CASSEGTSGGTDTQYF
TGTGCCAGCAGTGAGGGGACTAGCGGGGGCACAGATACGCAGTATTTT
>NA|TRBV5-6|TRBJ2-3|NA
CASSLWRTDTQYF
TGTGCCAGCAGCTTGTGGCGGACAGATACGCAGTATTTT
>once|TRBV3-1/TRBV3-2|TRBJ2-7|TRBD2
CASSQPGLASQYF
TGTGCCAGCAGCCAACCGGGACTAGCGTCGCAGTACTTC
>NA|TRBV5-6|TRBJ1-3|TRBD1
CASSPRTGKPLSGNTIYF
TGTGCCAGCAGCCCGCGGACAGGGAAGCCCCTCTCTGGAAACACCATATATTTT
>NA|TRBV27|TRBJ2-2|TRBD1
CATVGQGTGELFF
TGTGCCACTGTAGGACAGGGGACCGGGGAGCTGTTTTTT
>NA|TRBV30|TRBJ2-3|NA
CAWSVRSGPTDTQYF
TGTGCCTGGAGTGTACGGAGCGGGCCTACAGATACGCAGTATTTT
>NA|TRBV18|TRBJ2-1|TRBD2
CASSPRTSRDEQFF
TGTGCCAGCTCACCACGGACTAGTAGAGATGAGCAGTTCTTC
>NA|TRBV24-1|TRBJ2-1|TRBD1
CATSDSTGGIGNEQFF
TGTGCCACCAGTGATTCGACAGGGGGTATAGGAAATGAGCAGTTCTTC
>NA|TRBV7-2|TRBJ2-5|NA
CASSLVGETQYF
TGTGCCAGCAGCTTAGTCGGGGAGACCCAGTACTTC
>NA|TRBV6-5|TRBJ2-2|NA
CASRPLGTATGELFF
TGTGCCAGCAGACCCCTTGGGACTGCTACCGGGGAGCTGTTTTTT
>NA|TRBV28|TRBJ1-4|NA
CASSSPQAGEKLFF
TGTGCCAGCAGTTCTCCTCAAGCGGGTGAAAAACTGTTTTTT
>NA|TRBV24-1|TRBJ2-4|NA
CATSLPGDIQYF
TGTGCCACCAGTCTTCCAGGGGACATTCAGTACTTC
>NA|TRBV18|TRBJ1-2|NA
CASSWEANYGYTF
TGTGCCAGCTCTTGGGAGGCTAACTATGGCTACACCTTC
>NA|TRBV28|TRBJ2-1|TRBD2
CASSLSGSRNNEQFF
TGTGCCAGCAGTCTTAGCGGGAGTCGGAACAATGAGCAGTTCTTC
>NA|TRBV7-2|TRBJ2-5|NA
CASSLSGHQETQYF
TGTGCCAGCAGCTTAAGCGGACACCAAGAGACCCAGTACTTC
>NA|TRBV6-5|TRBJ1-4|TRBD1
CASSPAGTGNEKLFF
TGTGCCAGCAGTCCCGCCGGGACAGGGAATGAAAAACTGTTTTTT
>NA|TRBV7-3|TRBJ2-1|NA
CASSLASEQFF
TGTGCCAGCAGCCTAGCAAGTGAGCAGTTCTTC
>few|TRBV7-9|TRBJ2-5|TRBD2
CASSRRRTSGRAWETQYF
TGTGCCAGCAGCCGCCGGCGGACTAGCGGGAGGGCTTGGGAGACCCAGTACTTC
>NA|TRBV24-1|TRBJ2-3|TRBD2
CATSDELAGWGTQYF
TGTGCCACCAGTGATGAGCTAGCGGGATGGGGTACGCAGTATTTT
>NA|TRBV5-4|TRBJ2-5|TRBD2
CASSSQGGQETQYF
TGTGCCAGCAGTTCTCAGGGAGGGCAAGAGACCCAGTACTTC
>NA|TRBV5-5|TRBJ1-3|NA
CASSFSFF
TGTGCCAGCAGCTTCTCCTTTTTT
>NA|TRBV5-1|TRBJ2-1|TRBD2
CASRGLAGHNEQFF
TGCGCCAGCAGGGGACTAGCGGGCCACAATGAGCAGTTCTTC
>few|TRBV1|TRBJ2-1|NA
CTSSQEREPNNEQFF
TGCACCAGCAGCCAGGAACGGGAGCCCAACAATGAGCAGTTCTTC
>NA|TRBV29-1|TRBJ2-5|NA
CSVDPSYF
TGCAGCGTTGACCCATCCTACTTC
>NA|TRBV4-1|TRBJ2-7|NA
CASSPLGVGEQYF
TGCGCCAGCAGCCCGCTCGGAGTGGGCGAGCAGTACTTC
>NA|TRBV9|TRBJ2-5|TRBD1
CASSVGQGVLQETQYF
TGTGCCAGCAGCGTAGGGCAGGGGGTTCTCCAAGAGACCCAGTACTTC
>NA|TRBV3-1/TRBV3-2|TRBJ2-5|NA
CASSQDPVQGLETQYF
TGTGCCAGCAGCCAAGATCCCGTACAGGGTTTGGAGACCCAGTACTTC
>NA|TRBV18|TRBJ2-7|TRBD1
CASSPRTGRSSYEQYF
TGTGCCAGCTCACCGAGGACAGGGCGAAGCTCCTACGAGCAGTACTTC
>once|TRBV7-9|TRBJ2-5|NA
CASSWVREETQYF
TGTGCCAGCAGTTGGGTCAGGGAAGAGACCCAGTACTTC
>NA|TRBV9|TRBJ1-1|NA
CASSVGQGSVNTEAFF
TGTGCCAGCAGCGTAGGTCAGGGCAGTGTGAACACTGAAGCTTTCTTT
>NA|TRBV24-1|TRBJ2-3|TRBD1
CATSAGTGFPDTQYF
TGTGCCACCAGCGCCGGGACAGGGTTCCCAGATACGCAGTATTTT